Listed here is a single TCR beta chain. The antigen remains undetermined. The germline V gene encodes CDR1 SGHAT and CDR2 FQNNGV. Trimming pared 2 bases from V and 2 bases from J, leaving 6 bases between. The CDR3 covers 13 residues. These data belong to a study of cytotoxic CD8 clonotypes in ibrutinib-treated CLL. Overall study: Some 25 partial and 2 complete responses; at median about 63 months, around 14 remitted, about twelve progressed. Study-level results: Baseline clonality was higher than in age-matched healthy donors and moved in step with circulating CD8+ T-cell counts. Clonality rose at ibrutinib response, held steady in sustained remission, and fell toward baseline at progression.

Deep sequencing aimed at 1 in 200,000 to 1 in 1 million T cells' resolution. Method: immunoSEQ multiplex PCR; TCRdb's copy keeps in-frame clones and lacks some. This sample has around 25,000 clones; approximately 71% occur once, and the top ten carry roughly half. The rearrangement links TRBV11-2 to TRBJ1-2; D is undetermined. The sample consisted of PBMCs, taken at disease progression, from a patient treated with ibrutinib. The receptor comes from a human donor with chronic lymphocytic leukemia. The CDR3 reads CASSLSRNYGYTF. The CDR3 DNA reads TGTGCCAGCAGCTTATCCAGAAACTATGGCTACACCTTC.